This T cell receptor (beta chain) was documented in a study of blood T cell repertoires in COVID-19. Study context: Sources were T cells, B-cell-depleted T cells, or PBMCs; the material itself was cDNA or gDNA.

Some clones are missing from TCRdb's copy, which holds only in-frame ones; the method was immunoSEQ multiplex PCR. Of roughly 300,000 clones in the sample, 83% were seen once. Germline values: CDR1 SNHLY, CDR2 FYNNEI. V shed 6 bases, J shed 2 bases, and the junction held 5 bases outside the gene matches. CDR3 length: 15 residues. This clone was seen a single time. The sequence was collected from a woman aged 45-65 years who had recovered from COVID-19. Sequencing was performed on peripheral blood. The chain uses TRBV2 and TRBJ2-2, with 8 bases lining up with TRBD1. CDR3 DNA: TGTGCCAGCAGAGGACAGGGTCTAAACACCGGGGAGCTGTTTTTT. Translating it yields CASRGQGLNTGELFF.